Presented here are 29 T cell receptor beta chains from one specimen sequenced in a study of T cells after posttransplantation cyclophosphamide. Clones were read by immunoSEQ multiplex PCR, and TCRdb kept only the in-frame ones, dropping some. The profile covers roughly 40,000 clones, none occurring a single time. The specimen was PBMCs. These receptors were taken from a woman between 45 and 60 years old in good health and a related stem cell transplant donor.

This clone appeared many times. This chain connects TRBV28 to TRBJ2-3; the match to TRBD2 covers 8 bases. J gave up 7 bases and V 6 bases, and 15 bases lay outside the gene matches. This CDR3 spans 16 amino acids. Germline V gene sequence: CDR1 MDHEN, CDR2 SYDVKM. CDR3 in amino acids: CASSTTGGVGGNTQYF. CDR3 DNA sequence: TGTGCCAGCAGCACCACCGGGGGGGTTGGGGGAAATACGCAGTATTTT.

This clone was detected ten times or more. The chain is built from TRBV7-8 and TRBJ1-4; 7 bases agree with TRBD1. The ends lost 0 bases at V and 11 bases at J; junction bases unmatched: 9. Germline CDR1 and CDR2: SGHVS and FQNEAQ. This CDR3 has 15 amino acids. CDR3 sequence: CASSLALAGGGKLFF. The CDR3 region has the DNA TGTGCCAGCAGCTTAGCGCTGGCAGGGGGTGGCAAACTGTTTTTT.

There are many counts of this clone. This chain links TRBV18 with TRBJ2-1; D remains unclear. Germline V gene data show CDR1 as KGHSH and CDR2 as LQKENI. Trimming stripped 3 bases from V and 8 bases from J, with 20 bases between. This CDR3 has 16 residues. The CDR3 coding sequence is TGTGCCAGCTCACCTATTAATCATATTGCGAGCGATGAGCAGTTCTTC. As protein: CASSPINHIASDEQFF.

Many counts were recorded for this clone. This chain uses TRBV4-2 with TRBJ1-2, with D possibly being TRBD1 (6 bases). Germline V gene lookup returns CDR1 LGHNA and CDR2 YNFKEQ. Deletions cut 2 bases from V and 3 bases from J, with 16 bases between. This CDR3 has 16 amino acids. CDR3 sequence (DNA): TGTGCCAGCAGCCAATCGGGCAGGGGAGGGTACTATGGCTACACCTTC. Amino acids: CASSQSGRGGYYGYTF.

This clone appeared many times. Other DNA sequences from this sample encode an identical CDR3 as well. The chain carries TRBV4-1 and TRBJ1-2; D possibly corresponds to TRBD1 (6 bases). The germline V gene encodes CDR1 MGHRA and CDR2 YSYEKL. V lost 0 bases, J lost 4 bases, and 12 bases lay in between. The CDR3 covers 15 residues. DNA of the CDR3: TGCGCCAGCAGCCAAGATGAGGACAGCGTCTATGGCTACACCTTC. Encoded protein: CASSQDEDSVYGYTF.

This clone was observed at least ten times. CDR3 sequence: CASSLFRGDEAFF. The CDR3 nucleotides are TGTGCCAGCAGCTTGTTCAGGGGTGATGAAGCTTTCTTT. J is TRBJ1-1 and V is TRBV5-4; possible D gene TRBD1, 6 bases. The CDR3 is made up of 13 amino acids. Germline V gives CDR1 SGHNT, CDR2 YYREEE (reference sequence). V lost 1 base and J 7 bases, leaving 11 bases between the germline ends.

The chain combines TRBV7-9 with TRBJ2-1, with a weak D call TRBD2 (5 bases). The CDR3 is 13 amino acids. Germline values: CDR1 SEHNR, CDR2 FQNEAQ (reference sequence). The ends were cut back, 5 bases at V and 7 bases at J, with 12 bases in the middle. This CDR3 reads CASSLQSGNEQFF. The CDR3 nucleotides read TGTGCCAGCAGCCTCCAGAGCGGTAATGAGCAGTTCTTC. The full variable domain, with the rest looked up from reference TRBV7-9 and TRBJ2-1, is DTGVSQNPRHKITKRGQNVTFRCDPISEHNRLYWYRQTLGQGPEFLTYFQNEAQLEKSRLLSDRFSAERPKGSFSTLEIQRTEQGDSAMYLCASSLQSGNEQFFGPGTRLTVL.

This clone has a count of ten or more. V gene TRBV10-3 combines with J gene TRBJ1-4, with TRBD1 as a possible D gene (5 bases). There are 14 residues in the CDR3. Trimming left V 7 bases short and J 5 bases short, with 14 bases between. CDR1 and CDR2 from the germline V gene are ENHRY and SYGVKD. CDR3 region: CAIKEGTGNEKLFF. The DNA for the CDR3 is TGTGCCATCAAGGAGGGGACTGGCAATGAAAAACTGTTTTTT.

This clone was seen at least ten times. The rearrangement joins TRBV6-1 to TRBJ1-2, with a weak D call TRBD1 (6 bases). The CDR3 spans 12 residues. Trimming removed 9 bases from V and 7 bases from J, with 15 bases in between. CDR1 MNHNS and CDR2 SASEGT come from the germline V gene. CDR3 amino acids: CASHSGEGGYTF. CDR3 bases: TGTGCCAGTCATTCAGGGGAGGGTGGCTACACCTTC.

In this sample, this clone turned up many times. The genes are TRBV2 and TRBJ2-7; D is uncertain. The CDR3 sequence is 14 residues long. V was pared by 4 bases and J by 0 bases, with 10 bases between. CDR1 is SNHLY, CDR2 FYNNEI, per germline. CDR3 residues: CASSGLQDSYEQYF. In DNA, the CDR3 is TGTGCCAGCAGTGGTTTGCAGGACTCCTACGAGCAGTACTTC.

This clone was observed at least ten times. The CDR3 here is CASSLRFWGRYEQYF. DNA for the CDR3: TGTGCCAGCAGCTTAAGGTTCTGGGGCCGCTACGAGCAGTACTTC. V gene TRBV7-3 combines with J gene TRBJ2-7; the D gene is possibly TRBD1 (5 bases). Between the trimmed V and J ends, which lost 1 base and 3 bases, there was a span of 13 bases. Germline V gene data show CDR1 as SGHTA and CDR2 as FQGTGA. This CDR3 spans 15 amino acids.

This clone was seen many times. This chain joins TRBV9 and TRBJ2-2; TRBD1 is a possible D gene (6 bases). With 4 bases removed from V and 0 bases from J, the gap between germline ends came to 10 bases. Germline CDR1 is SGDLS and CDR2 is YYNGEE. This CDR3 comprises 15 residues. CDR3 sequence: CASSPRTANTGELFF. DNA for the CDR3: TGTGCCAGCAGCCCCCGGACAGCGAACACCGGGGAGCTGTTTTTT.

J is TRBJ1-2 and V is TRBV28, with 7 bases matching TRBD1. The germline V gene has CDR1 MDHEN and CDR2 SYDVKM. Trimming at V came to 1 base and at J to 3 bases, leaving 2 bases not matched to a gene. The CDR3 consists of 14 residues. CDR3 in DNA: TGTGCCAGCAGTTTATACAGGGGCTACTATGGCTACACCTTC. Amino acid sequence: CASSLYRGYYGYTF.

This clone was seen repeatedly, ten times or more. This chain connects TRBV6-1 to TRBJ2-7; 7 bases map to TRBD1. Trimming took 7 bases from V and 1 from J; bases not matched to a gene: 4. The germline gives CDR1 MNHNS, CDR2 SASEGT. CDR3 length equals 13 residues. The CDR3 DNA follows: TGTGCCAGCATTATGGGACAGTCCTACGAGCAGTACTTC. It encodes CASIMGQSYEQYF.

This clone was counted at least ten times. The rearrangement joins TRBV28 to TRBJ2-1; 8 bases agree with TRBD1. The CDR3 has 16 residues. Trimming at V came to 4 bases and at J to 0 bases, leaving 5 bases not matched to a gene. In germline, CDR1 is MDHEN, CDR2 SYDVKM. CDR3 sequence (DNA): TGTGCCAGCAGTTCTACAGGGGGAAGCTCCTACAATGAGCAGTTCTTC. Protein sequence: CASSSTGGSSYNEQFF.

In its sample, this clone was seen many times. The CDR3: CASSRDITGQPQHF. Here the CDR3 DNA reads TGTGCCAGCAGTCGGGACATCACGGGTCAGCCCCAGCATTTT. This chain joins TRBV2 and TRBJ1-5; tentatively, D is TRBD1 (6 bases). The CDR3 covers 14 residues. The V gene's germline CDR1 is SNHLY and CDR2 FYNNEI. The V and J ends lost 5 bases and 6 bases respectively, with 14 bases between them.

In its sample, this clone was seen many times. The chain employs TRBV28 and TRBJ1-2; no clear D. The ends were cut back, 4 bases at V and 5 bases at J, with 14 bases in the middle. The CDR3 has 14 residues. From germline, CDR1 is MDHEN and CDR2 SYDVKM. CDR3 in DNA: TGTGCCAGCAGTTCCTGGGCGGGATATTATGGCTACACCTTC. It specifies CASSSWAGYYGYTF.

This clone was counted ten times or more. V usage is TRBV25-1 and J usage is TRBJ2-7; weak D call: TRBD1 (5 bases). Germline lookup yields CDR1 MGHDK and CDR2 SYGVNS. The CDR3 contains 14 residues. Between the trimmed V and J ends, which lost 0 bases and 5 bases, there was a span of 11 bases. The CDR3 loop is CASSEYSAGNEQYF. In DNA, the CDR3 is TGTGCCAGCAGTGAATATTCGGCAGGGAACGAGCAGTACTTC.

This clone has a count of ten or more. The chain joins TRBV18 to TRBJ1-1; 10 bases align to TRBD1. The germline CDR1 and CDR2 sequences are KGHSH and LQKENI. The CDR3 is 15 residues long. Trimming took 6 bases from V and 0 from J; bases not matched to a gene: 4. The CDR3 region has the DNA TGTGCCAGCTCCTACGGGACAGGGGTGAACACTGAAGCTTTCTTT. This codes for CASSYGTGVNTEAFF.

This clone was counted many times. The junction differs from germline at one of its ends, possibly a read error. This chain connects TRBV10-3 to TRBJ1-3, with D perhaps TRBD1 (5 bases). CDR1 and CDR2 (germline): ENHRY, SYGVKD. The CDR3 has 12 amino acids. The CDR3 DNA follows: TGTGCCATCAGTGGTGACAGAACCACGAGGTCCTTT. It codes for CAISGDRTTRSF.

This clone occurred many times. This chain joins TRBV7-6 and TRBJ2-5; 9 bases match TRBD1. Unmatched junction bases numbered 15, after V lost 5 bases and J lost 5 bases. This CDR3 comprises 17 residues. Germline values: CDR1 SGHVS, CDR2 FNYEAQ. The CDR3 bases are TGTGCCAGCAGCACCCGACCTCCGGGACAGGGTGAGGAGACCCAGTACTTC. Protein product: CASSTRPPGQGEETQYF.

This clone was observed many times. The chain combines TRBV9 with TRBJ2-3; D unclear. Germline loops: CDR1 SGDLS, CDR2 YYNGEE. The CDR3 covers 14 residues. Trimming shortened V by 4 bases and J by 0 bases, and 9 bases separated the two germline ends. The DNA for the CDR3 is TGTGCCAGCAGCCCTCGTACTAGCACAGATACGCAGTATTTT. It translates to CASSPRTSTDTQYF. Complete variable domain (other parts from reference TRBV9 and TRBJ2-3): DSGVTQTPKHLITATGQRVTLRCSPRSGDLSVYWYQQSLDQGLQFLIQYYNGEERAKGNILERFSAQQFPDLHSELNLSSLELGDSALYFCASSPRTSTDTQYFGPGTRLTVL.

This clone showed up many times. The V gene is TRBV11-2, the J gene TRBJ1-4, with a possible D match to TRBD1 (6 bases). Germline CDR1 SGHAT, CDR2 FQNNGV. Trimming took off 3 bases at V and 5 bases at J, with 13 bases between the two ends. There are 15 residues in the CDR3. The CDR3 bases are TGTGCCAGCAGCTTGTGGGACAAGTCAAATGAAAAACTGTTTTTT. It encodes CASSLWDKSNEKLFF.

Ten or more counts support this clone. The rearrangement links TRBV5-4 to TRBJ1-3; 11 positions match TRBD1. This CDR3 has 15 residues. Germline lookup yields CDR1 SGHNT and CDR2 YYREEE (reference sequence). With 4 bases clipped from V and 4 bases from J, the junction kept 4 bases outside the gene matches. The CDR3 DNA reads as TGTGCCAGCAGCGCCGGGACAGGGGGGGGAAACACCATATATTTT. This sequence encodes CASSAGTGGGNTIYF.

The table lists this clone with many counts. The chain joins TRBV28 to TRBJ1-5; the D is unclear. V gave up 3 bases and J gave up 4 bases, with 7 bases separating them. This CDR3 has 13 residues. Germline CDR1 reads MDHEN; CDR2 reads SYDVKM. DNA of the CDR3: TGTGCCAGCAGTTTCGAGGTAAATCAGCCCCAGCATTTT. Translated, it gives CASSFEVNQPQHF.

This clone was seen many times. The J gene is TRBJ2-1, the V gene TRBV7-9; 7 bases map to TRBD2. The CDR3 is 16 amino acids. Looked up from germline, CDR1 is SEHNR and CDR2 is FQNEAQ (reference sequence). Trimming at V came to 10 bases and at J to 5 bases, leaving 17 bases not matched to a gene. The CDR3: CAISVAMGGVDNEQFF. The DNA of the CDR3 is TGTGCCATCTCAGTCGCGATGGGGGGGGTTGACAATGAGCAGTTCTTC. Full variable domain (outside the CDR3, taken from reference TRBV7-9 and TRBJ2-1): DTGVSQNPRHKITKRGQNVTFRCDPISEHNRLYWYRQTLGQGPEFLTYFQNEAQLEKSRLLSDRFSAERPKGSFSTLEIQRTEQGDSAMYLCAISVAMGGVDNEQFFGPGTRLTVL.

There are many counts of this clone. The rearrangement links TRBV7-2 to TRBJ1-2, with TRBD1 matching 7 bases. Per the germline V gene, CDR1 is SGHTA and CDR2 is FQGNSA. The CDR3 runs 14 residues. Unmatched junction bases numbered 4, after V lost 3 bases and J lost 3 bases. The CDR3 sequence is CASSFTRGDYGYTF. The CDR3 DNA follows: TGTGCCAGCAGCTTTACCAGGGGGGACTATGGCTACACCTTC. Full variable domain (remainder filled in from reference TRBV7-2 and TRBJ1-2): GAGVSQSPSNKVTEKGKDVELRCDPISGHTALYWYRQSLGQGLEFLIYFQGNSAPDKSGLPSDRFSAERTGGSVSTLTIQRTQQEDSAVYLCASSFTRGDYGYTFGSGTRLTVV.

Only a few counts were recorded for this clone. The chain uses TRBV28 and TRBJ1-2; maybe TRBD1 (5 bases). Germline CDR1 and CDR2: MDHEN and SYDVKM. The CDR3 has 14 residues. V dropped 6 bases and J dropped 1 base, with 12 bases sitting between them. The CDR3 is CASSQNGHNYGYTF. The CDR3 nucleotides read TGTGCCAGCAGCCAAAACGGACATAACTATGGCTACACCTTC.

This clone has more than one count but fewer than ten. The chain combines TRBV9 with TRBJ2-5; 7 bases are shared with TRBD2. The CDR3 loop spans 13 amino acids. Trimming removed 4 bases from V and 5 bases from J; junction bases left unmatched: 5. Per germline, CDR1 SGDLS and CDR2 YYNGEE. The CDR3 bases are TGTGCCAGCAGCCGGGGGGTGATCGAGACCCAGTACTTC. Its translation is CASSRGVIETQYF.